Reported below is one TCR beta chain. The antigen is not known. Clones were read by immunoSEQ multiplex PCR, and TCRdb kept only the in-frame ones, dropping some. The sample gives 100,000 to 150,000 clones, approximately 91% of which show up once; 1.1% is in the top ten. These data belong to a study of T cell responses to AZD1222 COVID-19 vaccine. Study observations and caveats: The study sampled repertoires only after the peak T cell response. Clonal diversity was possibly underestimated, and white British individuals and females predominated among donors. Close to half of all spike-specific TCRs reportedly target regions of the variants that are unmutated.

This clonotype was obtained from an adult who received the AZD1222 COVID-19 vaccine. Sequencing used peripheral blood, obtained 28 days after the second AZD1222 dose.

CDR3 residues: CASSFMVGGNFGEQYF. CDR3 sequence (DNA): TGCGCCAGCAGCTTTATGGTAGGGGGGAACTTCGGGGAGCAGTACTTC. The chain is built from TRBV5-1 and TRBJ2-7, with D perhaps TRBD1 or TRBD2 (6 bases each). CDR1 is SGHRS, CDR2 YFSETQ, per germline. The CDR3 sequence is 16 residues long. The V and J ends lost 2 bases and 7 bases respectively, with 22 bases between them.